These T cell receptor beta chains were read from a single sample in a study of blood T cell repertoires in COVID-19. Using immunoSEQ multiplex PCR, the repertoire was profiled, and TCRdb retains in-frame clones only, with some absent. The table lists roughly 310,000 clones, around nine tenths of them singletons. Sequenced sample: peripheral blood. The receptor source for this set is a woman in her forties or fifties with active or convalescent COVID-19. The CDR3 runs from the conserved cysteine through the conserved F or W. A D gene is named only where the DNA matches it firmly. Not every row has a clone size; where given, it reads once, few, many or a size class.

D gene	clone size	J gene	V gene	CDR3 protein	CDR3 DNA
-	-	TRBJ1-2	TRBV13	CASSPQASSGYTF	TGTGCCAGCAGCCCCCAAGCCTCGTCTGGCTACACCTTC
-	few	TRBJ1-2	TRBV23-1	CASSQSVGVKNYGYTF	TGCGCCAGCAGTCAATCGGTCGGTGTAAAGAACTATGGCTACACCTTC
TRBD1	-	TRBJ2-1	TRBV3-1/TRBV3-2	CASSQDGTVYNEQFF	TGTGCCAGCAGCCAAGATGGGACAGTGTACAATGAGCAGTTCTTC
TRBD2	-	TRBJ2-1	TRBV5-1	CASSPGGLAGNNEQFF	TGCGCCAGCAGCCCGGGAGGACTAGCGGGTAACAATGAGCAGTTCTTC
-	-	TRBJ1-5	TRBV4-1	CASSQVQGNQPQHF	TGCGCCAGCAGCCAAGTACAAGGCAATCAGCCCCAGCATTTT
TRBD1	-	TRBJ2-7	TRBV5-1	CASSLDDRGEIRGQYF	TGCGCCAGCAGCTTGGATGACAGGGGCGAGATACGAGGGCAGTACTTC
-	-	TRBJ1-5	TRBV7-8	CASSLAVGAKNQPQHF	TGTGCCAGCAGCTTAGCGGTTGGGGCGAAGAATCAGCCCCAGCATTTT
TRBD1	-	TRBJ1-3	TRBV3-1/TRBV3-2	CASSGGDRVSGNTIYF	TGTGCCAGCAGTGGGGGCGACAGGGTTTCTGGAAACACCATATATTTT
TRBD2	-	TRBJ2-3	TRBV11-2	CASSSSTSGDRDTQYF	TGTGCCAGCAGCTCGTCGACTAGCGGGGACCGAGATACGCAGTATTTT
-	-	TRBJ2-7	TRBV19	CASSIQGIPYEQYF	TGTGCCAGTAGTATCCAGGGGATCCCCTACGAGCAGTACTTC
-	-	TRBJ1-4	TRBV2	CASSETGGNEKLFF	TGTGCCAGCAGCGAGACAGGAGGAAATGAAAAACTGTTTTTT
TRBD2	few	TRBJ2-7	TRBV2	CATRGGGYEQYF	TGTGCCACCCGGGGGGGCGGATACGAGCAGTACTTC
-	-	TRBJ1-1	TRBV28	CASTLQGVRNTEAFF	TGTGCCAGCACCCTACAGGGAGTAAGGAACACTGAAGCTTTCTTT
TRBD1	once	TRBJ1-2	TRBV10-3	CAISESGQGYGYTF	TGTGCCATCAGTGAGTCGGGACAGGGCTATGGCTACACCTTC
TRBD2	-	TRBJ2-3	TRBV15	CATSSDGLAGGSYTDTQYF	TGTGCCACCAGCAGCGACGGGCTAGCGGGGGGATCTTACACAGATACGCAGTATTTT
TRBD1	few	TRBJ2-3	TRBV15	CATSRETGGGTDTQYF	TGTGCCACCAGCAGAGAGACAGGGGGCGGGACAGATACGCAGTATTTT
-	-	TRBJ1-6	TRBV27	CASTYRGSSPLHF	TGTGCCAGCACCTATCGGGGGTCCTCACCCCTCCACTTT
TRBD2	once	TRBJ2-5	TRBV28	CASSLWLAGRGETQYF	TGTGCCAGCAGTTTGTGGCTAGCGGGAAGAGGGGAGACCCAGTACTTC
-	-	TRBJ2-6	TRBV19	CASSRLSSGANVLTF	TGTGCCAGTAGTAGACTGAGCTCTGGGGCCAACGTCCTGACTTTC
TRBD1	-	TRBJ1-6	TRBV5-4	CASSSDRGLNSPLHF	TGTGCCAGCAGTTCTGACAGGGGGTTGAATTCACCCCTCCACTTT
TRBD2	-	TRBJ2-1	TRBV2	CASSETSGNEQFF	TGTGCCAGCAGTGAGACTAGCGGGAATGAGCAGTTCTTC
TRBD1	-	TRBJ2-3	TRBV6-1	CASSTSGQRTDTQYF	TGTGCCAGCAGTACCTCGGGACAGAGAACAGATACGCAGTATTTT
TRBD2	-	TRBJ2-1	TRBV5-4	CASSMGLAGLSYNEQFF	TGTGCCAGCAGCATGGGACTAGCGGGACTTTCCTACAATGAGCAGTTCTTC
TRBD2	few	TRBJ2-7	TRBV27	CASSLAGAYEQYF	TGTGCCAGCAGTTTAGCGGGGGCCTACGAGCAGTACTTC
TRBD2	once	TRBJ2-3	TRBV6-5	CASRTSGSFTDTQYF	TGTGCCAGCAGGACTAGCGGTTCCTTCACAGATACGCAGTATTTT
-	-	TRBJ2-3	TRBV6-5	CASSPGTSSTDTQYF	TGTGCCAGCAGCCCCGGGACATCTAGCACAGATACGCAGTATTTT
TRBD2	-	TRBJ2-3	TRBV24-1	CATSDSLGLEFQYF	TGTGCCACCAGTGATTCTCTGGGACTAGAGTTTCAGTATTTT
TRBD1	-	TRBJ1-3	TRBV3-1/TRBV3-2	CASSPGQGLAGNTIYF	TGTGCCAGCAGCCCCGGACAGGGTTTAGCTGGAAACACCATATATTTT
-	-	TRBJ1-1	TRBV5-1	CASSRSPGDTEAFF	TGCGCCAGCAGCAGATCCCCGGGGGACACTGAAGCTTTCTTT
-	-	TRBJ2-5	TRBV4-1	CASSRIGLNQETQYF	TGCGCCAGCAGCCGGATAGGACTTAATCAAGAGACCCAGTACTTC
TRBD1	-	TRBJ2-1	TRBV3-1/TRBV3-2	CASSPGGPYNEQFF	TGTGCCAGCAGCCCAGGGGGACCCTACAATGAGCAGTTCTTC
-	-	TRBJ1-6	TRBV6-5	CASSPGGSYNSPLHF	TGTGCCAGCAGTCCGGGGGGATCCTATAATTCACCCCTCCACTTT
-	-	TRBJ1-1	TRBV19	CASSRQGYTEAFF	TGTGCCAGTAGCCGTCAGGGATACACTGAAGCTTTCTTT
-	-	TRBJ1-3	TRBV13	CASSSFDRRFGNTIYF	TGTGCCAGCAGCTCATTTGACAGGAGATTCGGAAACACCATATATTTT
-	-	TRBJ2-5	TRBV11-2	CASSIGPRGETQYF	TGTGCCAGCAGCATTGGCCCGCGGGGTGAGACCCAGTACTTC
-	-	TRBJ1-4	TRBV18	CASSQNGWPVEKLFF	TGTGCCAGCTCACAGAACGGGTGGCCAGTTGAAAAACTGTTTTTT
TRBD2	-	TRBJ2-3	TRBV11-3	CASSLGASGNTDTQYF	TGTGCCAGCAGCTTAGGCGCTAGCGGAAACACAGATACGCAGTATTTT
-	once	TRBJ1-1	TRBV5-1	CASSLGGSRRSEAFF	TGCGCCAGCAGCTTGGGAGGGTCCCGGCGGTCTGAAGCTTTCTTT
TRBD1	-	TRBJ1-3	TRBV24-1	CATSDPGQGAGNTIYF	TGTGCCACCAGTGATCCCGGTCAGGGGGCTGGAAACACCATATATTTT
TRBD1	-	TRBJ1-2	TRBV10-3	CAISVQGGYGYTF	TGTGCCATCAGCGTACAGGGGGGCTATGGCTACACCTTC
-	-	TRBJ1-4	TRBV12-5	CASGLRGGDEKLFF	TGTGCTAGTGGTTTGCGAGGGGGAGATGAAAAACTGTTTTTT
TRBD1	-	TRBJ2-7	TRBV19	CASSATGTELSEQYF	TGTGCCAGTAGTGCGACCGGGACAGAGCTCTCCGAGCAGTACTTC
TRBD1	-	TRBJ2-7	TRBV4-2	CASSQSRDRGAYEQYF	TGTGCCAGCAGCCAATCCCGGGACAGGGGGGCCTACGAGCAGTACTTC
TRBD1	-	TRBJ1-2	TRBV12-3/TRBV12-4	CASSVPTGYGYTF	TGTGCCAGCAGTGTGCCGACAGGGTACGGCTACACCTTC
-	-	TRBJ1-5	TRBV30	CAWAPKVQGRDQPQHF	TGTGCCTGGGCGCCAAAGGTACAGGGTAGGGATCAGCCCCAGCATTTT
-	-	TRBJ2-7	TRBV5-1	CASSLARGPGNEQYF	TGCGCCAGCAGCTTGGCCAGAGGGCCGGGGAACGAGCAGTACTTC